This record concerns one TCR beta chain sequence. This entry comes from a study of blood T cell repertoires in COVID-19. Background on the study: Researchers got acute and convalescent COVID-19 samples from the United States, Italy and Spain. Nucleic acid was either cDNA or gDNA, and it came from T cells, B-cell-depleted T cells, or PBMCs.

Enrolment of Seattle patients took place during active infection, and they were followed longitudinally. Germline-derived CDR1 and CDR2 are LGHNA and YNFKEQ. The CDR3 runs 15 residues. Germline trimming cut 0 bases from V and 4 bases from J; bases unmatched to any gene: 5. Original methodology: By means of reference gene primer amplification, nucleated cell counts were estimated. The method was immunoSEQ multiplex PCR; TCRdb's version includes in-frame clones alone and lacks a portion of them. The V and J calls and clone size come from that table; D and trimming were worked out from the DNA. The repertoire holds some 220,000 clones, roughly 85% seen once, with about 2.4% in the top ten.

The rearrangement joins TRBV4-2 to TRBJ1-2; 7 bases are a match to TRBD1. This sequence originates from a woman in her 70s with COVID-19, enrolled during active disease. The source material was peripheral blood. Here the CDR3 DNA reads TGTGCCAGCAGCCAAGAGGGACAGATAGTCTATGGCTACACCTTC. Its protein product is CASSQEGQIVYGYTF.